This T cell receptor (beta chain) was sequenced for a study of blood T cell repertoires in COVID-19. Study background: There were acute and convalescent COVID-19 samples, and they came from the United States, Italy and Spain. Sources were T cells, B-cell-depleted T cells, or PBMCs; the material itself was cDNA or gDNA.

As handled by the study authors: Estimation of nucleated cell counts was performed using reference gene primer amplification. Libraries were prepared by immunoSEQ multiplex PCR; TCRdb keeps only in-frame clonotypes and omits some of them. Clone size and V and J calls were adopted from that table, with D and trimming inferred from the DNA. Here the sample spans roughly 120,000 clones, under 80% being singletons. The CDR3 consists of 15 residues. V was clipped by 7 bases and J by 5 bases; unmatched bases: 12. From germline, CDR1 is LNHDA and CDR2 SQIVND (reference sequence). Sequencing used peripheral blood. The chain employs TRBV19 and TRBJ1-2; TRBD1 matches 8 bases. The TCR was taken from a man between 65 and 79 years old with acute or convalescent COVID-19. The CDR3, as DNA: TGTGCCAGTACCCGGACAGGGATAGATGGGTATGGCTACACCTTC. This gives the protein CASTRTGIDGYGYTF.